These T cell receptor beta chains were read from a single sample in a study of tumor-infiltrating lymphocytes in primary liver carcinoma. TCRdb analysed the multiplex PCR reads with MiXCR anew, one entry per CDR3 protein. The sample consists of 90,000 to 140,000 distinct CDR3 sequences, around 84% of them appearing once. The sample consisted of liver tumor tissue from sampling region 3. These receptors were obtained from a middle-aged man with primary liver carcinoma and hepatitis B virus infection. Each CDR3 is given with its conserved first and last residue. The D gene is left open where the match is weak. Expanded clones are given a class, and other clones once, few, many or no size at all.

TRBV4-3	NA	TRBJ2-1	NA	CASSQDRASGFEQLF	TGCGCCAGCAGCCAAGATAGAGCTAGTGGATTTGAGCAGCTCTTC
TRBV29-1	TRBD1	TRBJ2-7	few	CSVEGTDSYEQYF	TGCAGTGTTGAAGGGACAGATTCCTACGAGCAGTACTTC
TRBV29-1	NA	TRBJ1-1	NA	CSVDGGRGMRTETFF	TGCAGCGTTGACGGGGGGCGGGGAATGAGGACTGAAACTTTCTTT
TRBV4-2	TRBD2	TRBJ2-1	NA	CASSQVVSGSNEQFF	TGTGCCAGCAGCCAAGTGGTTAGCGGGAGTAATGAACAGTTCTTC
TRBV7-8	TRBD2	TRBJ2-7	NA	CASNFTSAYEQYF	TGTGCCAGTAACTTTACTAGCGCCTACGAACAGTACTTC
TRBV21-1	NA	TRBJ1-1	many	CASFDWGFGGSRDTEAFF	TGTGCCAGCTTTGATTGGGGGTTCGGAGGGTCAAGGGACACTGAAGCTTTCTTT
TRBV6-6	NA	TRBJ2-2	NA	CASSYSGRGTETGELFF	TGTGCCAGCAGTTACTCGGGACGGGGGACGGAGACCGGGGAGCTGTTTTTT
TRBV6-5	TRBD2	TRBJ2-1	many	CASSYSLAGESYNEQFF	TGTGCCAGCAGTTACTCTCTAGCGGGAGAGAGCTACAATGAGCAGTTCTTC
TRBV11-2	NA	TRBJ1-5	NA	CATSLVGVTGSNQLQHF	TGTGCCACCAGTTTAGTAGGGGTAACAGGGAGCAATCAGCTCCAGCATTTT
TRBV5-1	NA	TRBJ2-2	NA	CASSDMVPSAGELFF	TGCGCCAGCAGCGACATGGTCCCGAGCGCCGGGGAGCTGTTTTTT
TRBV5-1	NA	TRBJ2-3	NA	CTSSLNGRTSTDTQYF	TGCACCAGCAGCTTGAATGGCCGCACTAGCACAGATACGCAGTACTTT
TRBV11-1	NA	TRBJ2-3	NA	CASNSGGSSVGAPIDTQYF	TGTGCCAGCAACTCTGGGGGAAGCTCTGTTGGAGCCCCCATAGATACGCAGTATTTT
TRBV30	NA	TRBJ2-7	NA	CAWSGGRPYGQYF	TGTGCCTGGAGTGGAGGCAGGCCCTACGGGCAGTACTTC
TRBV7-9	NA	TRBJ2-7	NA	CASSLGSSYDQYF	TGTGCCAGCAGCTTAGGCAGCTCCTACGACCAGTATTTC
TRBV4-2	NA	TRBJ2-1	NA	CASSQLSEPSYNEQFF	TGTGCCAGTAGCCAACTTAGCGAGCCCTCCTACAATGAGCAGTTCTTC
TRBV10-3	NA	TRBJ2-1	NA	CAINQGLDSYNEQFF	TGTGCCATCAACCAGGGACTGGATTCCTACAATGAGCAGTTCTTC
TRBV6-1	NA	TRBJ2-1	NA	CVSIPSYNEQFF	TGTGTCAGCATTCCGTCATACAATGAGCAGTTCTTC
TRBV7-3	NA	TRBJ2-1	NA	CASSLNLTGNNEQFF	TGTGCCAGCAGCTTAAATCTAACGGGAAACAATGAGCAGTTCTTC
TRBV6-5	NA	TRBJ2-5	NA	CASSYSNLGETQCF	TGTGCCAGCAGTTACTCGAATCTTGGGGAGACCCAGTGCTTC
TRBV5-5	TRBD2	TRBJ2-3	NA	CASSPTGTMGSGDTQYF	TGTGCCAGCAGCCCGACCGGGACTATGGGGAGTGGAGATACGCAGTATTTT
TRBV6-6	NA	TRBJ2-2	NA	CASSYSKSTESCFF	NA
TRBV29-1	NA	TRBJ1-1	NA	CSETGRMNTEPFF	TGCAGCGAGACGGGACGGATGAACACTGAACCTTTCTTT
TRBV12-3/TRBV12-4	NA	TRBJ2-1	NA	CAGSPQGRRNEQFF	TGTGCCGGTAGTCCCCAGGGGCGGCGGAATGAGCAGTTCTTC
TRBV12-3/TRBV12-4	TRBD1	TRBJ1-2	NA	CASSFGQGLDYDYTF	TGTGCCAGTAGTTTCGGACAGGGGCTCGACTATGACTACACCTTC
TRBV28	NA	TRBJ1-4	once	CASSLIGMVNMGVQNEKLFF	TGTGCCAGCAGTTTAATAGGTATGGTGAATATGGGGGTCCAGAATGAAAAACTGTTTTTT
TRBV7-8	TRBD1	TRBJ2-5	NA	CDSSRDRGIETKYF	TGTGACAGCAGCAGGGACAGGGGGATTGAGACCAAGTACTTC
TRBV6-5	TRBD2	TRBJ2-3	NA	CNSNPGLAGTDTHYF	TGTAACAGCAACCCAGGACTAGCGGGAACAGATACGCACTATTTT
TRBV6-5	NA	TRBJ1-1	many	CASSPSVNTEAFF	TGTGCCAGCAGCCCCTCGGTGAACACTGAAGCTTTCTTT
TRBV28	NA	TRBJ2-7	NA	CSSSRITGHPLAEQYF	TGTTCCAGCAGTCGCATTACAGGGCATCCTTTGGCCGAGCAGTACTTC
TRBV6-5	NA	TRBJ1-2	NA	CASCRPGVGYGYTF	TGTGCCAGCTGCCGGCCAGGGGTGGGCTATGGCTACACATTC
TRBV4-2	NA	TRBJ2-2	few	CVNSPERSTGELFF	TGTGTCAACAGCCCGGAACGTTCCACCGGGGAGCTGTTTTTT
TRBV6-4	NA	TRBJ2-7	NA	CASSDPTIEVYEQYF	TGTGCCAGCAGTGACCCGACTATCGAGGTCTACGAGCAGTACTTC